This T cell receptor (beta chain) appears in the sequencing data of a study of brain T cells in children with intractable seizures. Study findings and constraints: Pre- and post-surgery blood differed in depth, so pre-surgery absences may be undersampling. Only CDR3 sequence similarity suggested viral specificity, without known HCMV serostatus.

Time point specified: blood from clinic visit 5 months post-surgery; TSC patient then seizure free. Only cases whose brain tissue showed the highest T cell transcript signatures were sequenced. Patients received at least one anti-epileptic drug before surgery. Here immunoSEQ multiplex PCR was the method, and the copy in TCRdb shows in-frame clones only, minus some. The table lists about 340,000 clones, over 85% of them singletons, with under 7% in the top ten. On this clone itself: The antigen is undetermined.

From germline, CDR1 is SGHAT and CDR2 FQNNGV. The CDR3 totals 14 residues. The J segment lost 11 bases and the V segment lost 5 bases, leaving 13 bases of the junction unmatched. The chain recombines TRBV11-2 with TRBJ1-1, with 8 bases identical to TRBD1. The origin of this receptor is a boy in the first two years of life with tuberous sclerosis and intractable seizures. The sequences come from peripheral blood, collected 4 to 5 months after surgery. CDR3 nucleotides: TGTGCCAGCAGCAAAAACTCCGGGACAGGTGAGGCTTTCTTT. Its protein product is CASSKNSGTGEAFF.